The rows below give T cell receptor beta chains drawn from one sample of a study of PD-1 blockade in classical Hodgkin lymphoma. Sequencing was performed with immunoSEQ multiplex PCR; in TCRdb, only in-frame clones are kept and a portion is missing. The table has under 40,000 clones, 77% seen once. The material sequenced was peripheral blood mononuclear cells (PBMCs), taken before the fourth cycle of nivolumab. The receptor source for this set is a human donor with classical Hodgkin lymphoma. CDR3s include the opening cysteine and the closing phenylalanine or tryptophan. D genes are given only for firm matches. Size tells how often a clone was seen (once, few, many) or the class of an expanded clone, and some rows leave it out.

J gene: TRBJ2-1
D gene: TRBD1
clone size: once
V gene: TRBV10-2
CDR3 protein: CASMAQGDVNEQFF
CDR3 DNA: TGCGCCAGTATGGCGCAGGGGGACGTCAATGAGCAGTTCTTC

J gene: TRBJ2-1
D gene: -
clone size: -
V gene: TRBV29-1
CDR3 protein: CSVGAYEQFF
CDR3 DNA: TGCAGCGTTGGGGCGTACGAGCAGTTCTTC

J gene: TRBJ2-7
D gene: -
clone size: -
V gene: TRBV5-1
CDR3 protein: CASVFSPGHTYEQYF
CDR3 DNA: TGCGCCAGCGTATTTTCCCCGGGACACACCTACGAGCAGTACTTC

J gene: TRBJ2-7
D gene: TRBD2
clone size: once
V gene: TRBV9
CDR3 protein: CASSVHSGAPTEQYF
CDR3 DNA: TGTGCCAGCAGCGTCCATAGCGGGGCCCCTACGGAGCAGTACTTC

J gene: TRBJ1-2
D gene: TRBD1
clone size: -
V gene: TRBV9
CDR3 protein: CASSVGRTGANYGYTF
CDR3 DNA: TGTGCCAGCAGCGTAGGGAGGACAGGGGCGAACTATGGCTACACCTTC

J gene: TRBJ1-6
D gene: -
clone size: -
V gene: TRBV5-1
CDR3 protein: CASSPVGAHGSPLHF
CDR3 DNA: TGCGCCAGCAGCCCCGTGGGGGCGCATGGTTCACCCCTCCACTTT

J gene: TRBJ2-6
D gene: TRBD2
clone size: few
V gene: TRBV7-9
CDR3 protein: CASSPGLAGHSGANVLTF
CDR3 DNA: TGTGCCAGCAGCCCGGGACTAGCGGGCCACTCTGGGGCCAACGTCCTGACTTTC

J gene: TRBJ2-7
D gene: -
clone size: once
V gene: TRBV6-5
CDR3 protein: CASSKTVPFAYEQYF
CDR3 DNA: TGTGCCAGCAGTAAGACGGTTCCCTTCGCCTACGAGCAGTACTTC

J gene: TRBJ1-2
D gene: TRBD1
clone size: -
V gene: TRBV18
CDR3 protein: CASSMGTANNYGYTF
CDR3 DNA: TGTGCCAGCTCAATGGGGACAGCGAATAACTATGGCTACACCTTC

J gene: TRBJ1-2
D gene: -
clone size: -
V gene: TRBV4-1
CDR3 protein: CASSQGLKLGDFHGYTF
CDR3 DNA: TGCGCCAGCAGCCAAGGTCTAAAATTAGGGGATTTCCATGGCTACACCTTC

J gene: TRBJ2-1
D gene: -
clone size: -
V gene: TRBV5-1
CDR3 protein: CASSRLDLDDEQFF
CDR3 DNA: TGCGCCAGCAGCCGATTAGATTTGGACGATGAGCAGTTCTTC

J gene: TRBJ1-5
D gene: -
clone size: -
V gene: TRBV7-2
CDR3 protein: CASSSSTGQPQHF
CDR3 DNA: TGTGCCAGCAGCTCTTCGACAGGACAGCCCCAGCATTTT

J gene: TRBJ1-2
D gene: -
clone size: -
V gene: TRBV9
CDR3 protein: CASSVGARANYGYTF
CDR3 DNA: TGTGCCAGCAGCGTAGGGGCCAGAGCTAACTATGGCTACACCTTC

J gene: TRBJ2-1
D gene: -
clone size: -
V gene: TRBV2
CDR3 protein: CASSEWRVGTHNEQFF
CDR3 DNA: TGTGCCAGCAGTGAATGGAGGGTAGGCACCCACAATGAGCAGTTCTTC

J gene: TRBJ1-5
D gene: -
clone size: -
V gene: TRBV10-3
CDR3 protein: CATADRNQPQHF
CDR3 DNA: TGTGCCACGGCCGACAGGAATCAGCCCCAGCATTTT

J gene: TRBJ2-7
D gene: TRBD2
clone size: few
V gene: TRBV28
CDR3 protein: CASRGTSGAGTDEQYF
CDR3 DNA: TGTGCCAGCCGCGGGACTAGCGGGGCGGGGACCGACGAGCAGTACTTC

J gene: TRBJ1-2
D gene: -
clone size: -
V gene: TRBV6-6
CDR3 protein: CASSYSSTYGYTF
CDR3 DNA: TGTGCCAGCAGTTACTCGTCGACCTATGGCTACACCTTC

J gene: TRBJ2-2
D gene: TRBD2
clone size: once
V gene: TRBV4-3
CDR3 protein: CASKTSGNTGELFF
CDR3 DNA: TGCGCCAGCAAGACTAGCGGTAACACCGGGGAGCTGTTTTTT

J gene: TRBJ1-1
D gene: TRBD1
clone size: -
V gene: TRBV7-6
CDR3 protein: CASSPRQGNEAFF
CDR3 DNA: TGTGCCAGCAGCCCGCGACAGGGAAATGAAGCTTTCTTT

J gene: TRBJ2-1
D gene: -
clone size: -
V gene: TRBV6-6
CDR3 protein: CASMGGTAVHNEQFF
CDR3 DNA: TGTGCCAGCATGGGAGGAACGGCGGTCCACAATGAGCAGTTCTTC

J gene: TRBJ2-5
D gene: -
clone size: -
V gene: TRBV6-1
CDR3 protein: CASSEGRETQYF
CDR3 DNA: TGTGCCAGCAGTGAGGGAAGAGAGACCCAGTACTTC

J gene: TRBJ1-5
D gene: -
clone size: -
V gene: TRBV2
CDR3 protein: CASSENGYSNQPQHF
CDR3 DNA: TGTGCCAGCAGTGAAAACGGCTATAGCAATCAGCCCCAGCATTTT

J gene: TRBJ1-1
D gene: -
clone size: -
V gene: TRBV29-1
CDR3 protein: CSVVGSPGHTKVGTEAFF
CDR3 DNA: TGCAGCGTTGTGGGATCGCCGGGACATACCAAGGTGGGGACTGAAGCTTTCTTT

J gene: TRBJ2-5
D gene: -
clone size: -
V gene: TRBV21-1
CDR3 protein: CASSPSSASGGRETQYF
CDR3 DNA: TGTGCCAGCAGCCCATCGTCGGCTAGCGGGGGGAGGGAGACCCAGTACTTC

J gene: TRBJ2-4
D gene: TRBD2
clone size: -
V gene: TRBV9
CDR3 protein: CASSVAVSGGVAGIQYF
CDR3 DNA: TGTGCCAGCAGCGTAGCGGTTAGCGGGGGGGTGGCAGGGATTCAGTACTTC

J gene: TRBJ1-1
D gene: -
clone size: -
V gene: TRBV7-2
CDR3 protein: CASSQTVNTEAFF
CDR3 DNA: TGTGCCAGCAGCCAGACGGTAAACACTGAAGCTTTCTTT

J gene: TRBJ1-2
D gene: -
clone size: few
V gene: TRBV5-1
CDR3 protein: CASSLEAYNYGYTF
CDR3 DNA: TGCGCCAGCAGCTTGGAGGCGTACAACTATGGCTACACCTTC

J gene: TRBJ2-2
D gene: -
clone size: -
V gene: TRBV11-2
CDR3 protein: CASSLVLGSDTGELFF
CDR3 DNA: TGTGCCAGCAGCTTAGTTCTTGGGTCCGACACCGGGGAGCTGTTTTTT

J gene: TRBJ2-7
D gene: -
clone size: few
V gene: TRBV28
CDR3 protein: CASSFQRLEQYF
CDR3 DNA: TGTGCCAGCAGTTTTCAAAGGTTGGAGCAGTACTTC